This T cell receptor (beta chain) was observed in a study of cytomegalovirus exposure and HLA in healthy donors. Turning to the study itself: Of several hundred genotyped donors, more than 65% grouped in the Caucasian-associated ancestry cluster.

All donors participated as healthy donors of bone marrow. Regarding the study as a whole: A later analysis found TCR association rates differed by HLA locus, highest for DRB1 and lowest for HLA-C.

PCR used 60 Vbeta primers and 13 Jbeta primers. Generated by immunoSEQ multiplex PCR, the TCRdb table keeps only in-frame clones and is missing some. The repertoire includes approximately 170,000 clones, more than 65% of them detected once, and 1.5% sits in the top ten. On this clone: No antigen is known for it. A junction boundary mismatches the germline segment, possibly from a read error.

The sequence was obtained from a male donor in good health and CMV-seronegative. The sample taken for sequencing was PBMCs.

The DNA of the CDR3 is TGCGCCAGCAGCTTGCAGGGGGGCTGGCAAGAGGCCCAGTACTTC. Translation gives CASSLQGGWQEAQYF. The chain recombines TRBV5-1 with TRBJ2-5; weak D call: TRBD1 (7 bases). CDR1 and CDR2 (germline): SGHRS, YFSETQ. This CDR3 has 15 residues.